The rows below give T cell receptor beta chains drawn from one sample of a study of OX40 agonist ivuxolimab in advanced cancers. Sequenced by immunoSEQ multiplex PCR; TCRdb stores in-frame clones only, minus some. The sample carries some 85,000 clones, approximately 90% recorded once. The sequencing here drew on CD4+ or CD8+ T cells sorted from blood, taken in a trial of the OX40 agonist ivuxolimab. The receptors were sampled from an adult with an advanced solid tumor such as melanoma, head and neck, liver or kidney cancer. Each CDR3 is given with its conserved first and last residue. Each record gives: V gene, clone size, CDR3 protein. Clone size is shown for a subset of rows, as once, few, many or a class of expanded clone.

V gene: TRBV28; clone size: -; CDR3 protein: CASSPRTGLGEKLFF
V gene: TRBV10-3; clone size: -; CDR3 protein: CAIGGHGQTQETQYF
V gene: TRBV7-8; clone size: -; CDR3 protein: CASRQTRIMNTEAFF
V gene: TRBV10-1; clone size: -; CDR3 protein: CASSDIAGGRRSTDTQYF
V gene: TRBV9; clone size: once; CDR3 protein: CASSVVPSGRDEQYF
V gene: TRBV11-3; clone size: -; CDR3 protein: CASSLGIMGGPLNEQFF
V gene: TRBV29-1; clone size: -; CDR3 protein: CSVDPTESFYGYTF
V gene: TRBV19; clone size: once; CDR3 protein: CASSTTGGANYGYTF
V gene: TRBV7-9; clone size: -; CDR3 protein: CASSRLAEGVRGQFF
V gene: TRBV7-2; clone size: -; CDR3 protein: CASSLVGSLYEQYF
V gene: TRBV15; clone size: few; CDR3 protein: CATSRARTGRSGANVLTF
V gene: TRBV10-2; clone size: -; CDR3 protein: CASFRDQNTGELFF
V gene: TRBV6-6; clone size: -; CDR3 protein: CASSNGQRTNEKLFF
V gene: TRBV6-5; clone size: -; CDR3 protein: CASSYYATGNTIYF
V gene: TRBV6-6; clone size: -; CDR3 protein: CASSYSREKLFF
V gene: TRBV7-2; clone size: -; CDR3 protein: CASSNRQGAVGELFF
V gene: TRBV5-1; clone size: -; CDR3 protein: CASSLVASHGYTF
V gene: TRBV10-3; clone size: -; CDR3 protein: CAISGVTDTQYF
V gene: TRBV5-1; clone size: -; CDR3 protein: CASSLNGVEYGYTF
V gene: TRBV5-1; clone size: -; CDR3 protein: CASSLNTETQYF
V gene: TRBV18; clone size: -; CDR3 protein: CASSPPWTGSYGYTF
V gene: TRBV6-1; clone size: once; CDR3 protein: CASSEVRPNPYGNTIYF
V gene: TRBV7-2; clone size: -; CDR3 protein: CASSLAGREPYF
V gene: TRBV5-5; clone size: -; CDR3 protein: CASSLVYYEQYF
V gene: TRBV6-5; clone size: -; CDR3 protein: CASSYGRTVVDTEAFF
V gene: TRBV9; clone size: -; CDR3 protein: CASSVDLVGTGELFF
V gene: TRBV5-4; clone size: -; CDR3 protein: CASSLALPYNEQFF
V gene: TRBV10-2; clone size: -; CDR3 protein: CASSESLASRRSEQFF
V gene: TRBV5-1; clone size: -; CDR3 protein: CASSLVPLSAALTNEKLFF
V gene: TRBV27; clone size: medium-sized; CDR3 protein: CASSSPPLRSHGYTF
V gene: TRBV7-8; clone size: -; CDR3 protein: CASTFTEISSYNSPLHF
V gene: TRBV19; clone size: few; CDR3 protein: CASSRERGRTDTQYF
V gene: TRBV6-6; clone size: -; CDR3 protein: CASKDRVVTGELFF
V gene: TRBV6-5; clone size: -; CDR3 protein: CASSYRGGGYTF
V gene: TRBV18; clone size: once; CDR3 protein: CASSPLHPGTGELFF
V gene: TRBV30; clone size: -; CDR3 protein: CAWRRPGGGRLNEQFF
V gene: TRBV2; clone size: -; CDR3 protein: CASTFVGGQGYTF
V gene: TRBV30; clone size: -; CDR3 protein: CACATSGTDTQYF
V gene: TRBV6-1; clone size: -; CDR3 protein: CASRGRGTYEQYF
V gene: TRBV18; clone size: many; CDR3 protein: CASSPPGRGTYEQYF
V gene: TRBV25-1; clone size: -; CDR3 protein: CASSGTGQGRYNEQFF
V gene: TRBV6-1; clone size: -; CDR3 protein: CATRDFYEQYF
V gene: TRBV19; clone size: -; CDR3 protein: CASSGGTSLRILYGYTF
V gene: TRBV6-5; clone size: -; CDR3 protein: CASRGGSNTEAFF
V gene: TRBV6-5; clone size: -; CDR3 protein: CASSLQGMVSYEQYF